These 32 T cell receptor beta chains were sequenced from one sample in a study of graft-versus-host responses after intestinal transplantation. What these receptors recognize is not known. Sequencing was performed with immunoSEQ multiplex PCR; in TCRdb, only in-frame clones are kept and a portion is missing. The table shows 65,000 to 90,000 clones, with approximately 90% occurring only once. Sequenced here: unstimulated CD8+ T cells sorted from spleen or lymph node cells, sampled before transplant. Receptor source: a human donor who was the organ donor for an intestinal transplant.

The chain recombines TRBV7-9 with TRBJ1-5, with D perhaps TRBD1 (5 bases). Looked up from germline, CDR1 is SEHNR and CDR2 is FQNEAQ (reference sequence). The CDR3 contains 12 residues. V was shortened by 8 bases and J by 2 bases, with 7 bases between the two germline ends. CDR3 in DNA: TGTGCCAGCTCCAGGGGCAATCAGCCCCAGCATTTT. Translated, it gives CASSRGNQPQHF.

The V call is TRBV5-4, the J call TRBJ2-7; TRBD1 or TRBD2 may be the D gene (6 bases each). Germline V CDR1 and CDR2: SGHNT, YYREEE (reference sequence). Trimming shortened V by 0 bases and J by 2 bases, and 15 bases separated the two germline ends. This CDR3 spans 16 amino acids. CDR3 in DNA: TGTGCCAGCAGCTTGGATCCGGGAGCAGGGGCCTACGAGCAGTACTTC. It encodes CASSLDPGAGAYEQYF.

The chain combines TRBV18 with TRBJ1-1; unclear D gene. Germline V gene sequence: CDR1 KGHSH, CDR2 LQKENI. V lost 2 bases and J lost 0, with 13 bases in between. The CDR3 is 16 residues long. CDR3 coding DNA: TGTGCCAGCTCACCAAGCCTTACGGGAGTGAACACTGAAGCTTTCTTT. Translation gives CASSPSLTGVNTEAFF.

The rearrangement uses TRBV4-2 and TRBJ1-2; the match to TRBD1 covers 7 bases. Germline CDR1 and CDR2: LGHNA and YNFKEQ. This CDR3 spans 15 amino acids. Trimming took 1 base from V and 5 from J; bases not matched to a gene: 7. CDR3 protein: CASSQAGTATYGYTF. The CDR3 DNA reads TGTGCCAGCAGCCAAGCCGGGACAGCGACGTATGGCTACACCTTC.

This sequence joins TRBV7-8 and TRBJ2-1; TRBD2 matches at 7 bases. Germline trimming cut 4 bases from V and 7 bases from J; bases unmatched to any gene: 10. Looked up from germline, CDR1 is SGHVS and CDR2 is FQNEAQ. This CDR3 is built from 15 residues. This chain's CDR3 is CASSSWEGKGNEQFF. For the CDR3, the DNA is TGTGCCAGCAGCTCGTGGGAGGGGAAAGGAAATGAGCAGTTCTTC.

The CDR3 sequence: CASSKTSGGADTQYF. In DNA, the CDR3 is TGTGCCAGTAGTAAGACTAGCGGGGGGGCAGATACGCAGTATTTT. This chain links TRBV19 with TRBJ2-3, with 14 bases matching TRBD2. V trimming: 4 bases; J trimming: 4 bases; junction bases outside the gene matches: 1. The CDR3 sequence is 15 residues long. CDR1 and CDR2 (germline): LNHDA, SQIVND (reference sequence).

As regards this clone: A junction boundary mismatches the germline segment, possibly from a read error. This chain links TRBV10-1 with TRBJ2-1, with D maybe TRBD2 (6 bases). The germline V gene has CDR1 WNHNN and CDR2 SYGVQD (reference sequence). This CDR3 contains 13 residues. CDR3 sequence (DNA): TGCGCCAGCAGTGATTCTCTAGCGTCGGGGTGGCTCTTC. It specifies CASSDSLASGWLF.

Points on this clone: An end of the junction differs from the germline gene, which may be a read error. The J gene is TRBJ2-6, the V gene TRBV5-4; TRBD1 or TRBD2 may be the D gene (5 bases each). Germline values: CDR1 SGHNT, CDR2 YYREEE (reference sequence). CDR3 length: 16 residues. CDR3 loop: CASSLEYGAGADVLTF. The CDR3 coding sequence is TGTGCCAGCAGCTTGGAGTACGGGGCTGGGGCCGACGTCCTGACTTTC.

As DNA, the CDR3 is TGCGCCAGCAGCCAAGTCTCTGGGGCCAACGTCCTGACTTTC. Its translation is CASSQVSGANVLTF. The rearrangement joins TRBV4-1 to TRBJ2-6, with no clear D. CDR1 and CDR2 from the germline V gene are MGHRA and YSYEKL. This CDR3 comprises 14 residues. V shed 1 base and J shed 0 bases, with 1 base lying between them.

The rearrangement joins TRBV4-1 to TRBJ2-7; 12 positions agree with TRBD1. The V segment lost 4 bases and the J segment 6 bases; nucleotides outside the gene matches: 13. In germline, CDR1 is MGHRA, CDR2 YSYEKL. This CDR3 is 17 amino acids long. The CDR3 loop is CASSREPRGTGGFEQYF. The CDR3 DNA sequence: TGCGCCAGCAGCCGCGAGCCCCGGGGGACAGGGGGCTTCGAGCAGTACTTC.

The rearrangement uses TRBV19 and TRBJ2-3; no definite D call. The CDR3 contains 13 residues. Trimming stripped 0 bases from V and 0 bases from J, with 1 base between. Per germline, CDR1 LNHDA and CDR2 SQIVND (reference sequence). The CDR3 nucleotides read TGTGCCAGTAGTATAGACAGCACAGATACGCAGTATTTT. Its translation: CASSIDSTDTQYF. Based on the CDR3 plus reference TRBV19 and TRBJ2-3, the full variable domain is DGGITQSPKYLFRKEGQNVTLSCEQNLNHDAMYWYRQDPGQGLRLIYYSQIVNDFQKGDIAEGYSVSREKKESFPLTVTSAQKNPTAFYLCASSIDSTDTQYFGPGTRLTVL.

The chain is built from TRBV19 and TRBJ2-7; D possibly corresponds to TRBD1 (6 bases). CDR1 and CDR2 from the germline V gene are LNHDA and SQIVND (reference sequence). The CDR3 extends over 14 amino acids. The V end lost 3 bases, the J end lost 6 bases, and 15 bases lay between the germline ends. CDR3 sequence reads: CASSMLQGSREQYF. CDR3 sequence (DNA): TGTGCCAGTAGTATGCTACAGGGATCCCGCGAGCAGTACTTC. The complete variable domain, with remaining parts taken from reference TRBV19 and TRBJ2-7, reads DGGITQSPKYLFRKEGQNVTLSCEQNLNHDAMYWYRQDPGQGLRLIYYSQIVNDFQKGDIAEGYSVSREKKESFPLTVTSAQKNPTAFYLCASSMLQGSREQYFGPGTRLTVT.

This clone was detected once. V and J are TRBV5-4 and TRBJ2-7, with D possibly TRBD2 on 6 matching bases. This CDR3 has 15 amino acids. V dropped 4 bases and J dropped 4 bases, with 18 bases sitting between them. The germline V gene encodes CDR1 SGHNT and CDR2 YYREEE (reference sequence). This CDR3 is CASSPRHGSEYEQYF. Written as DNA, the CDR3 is TGTGCCAGCAGCCCCAGACACGGGAGCGAATACGAGCAGTACTTC.

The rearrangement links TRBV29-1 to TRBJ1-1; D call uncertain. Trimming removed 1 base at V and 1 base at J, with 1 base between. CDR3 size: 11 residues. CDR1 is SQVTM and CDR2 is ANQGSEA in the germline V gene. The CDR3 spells CSVEGNTEAFF. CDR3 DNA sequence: TGCAGCGTTGAAGGGAACACTGAAGCTTTCTTT. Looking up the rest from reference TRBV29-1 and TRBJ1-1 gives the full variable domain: SAVISQKPSRDICQRGTSLTIQCQVDSQVTMMFWYRQQPGQSLTLIATANQGSEATYESGFVIDKFPISRPNLTFSTLTVSNMSPEDSSIYLCSVEGNTEAFFGQGTRLTVV.

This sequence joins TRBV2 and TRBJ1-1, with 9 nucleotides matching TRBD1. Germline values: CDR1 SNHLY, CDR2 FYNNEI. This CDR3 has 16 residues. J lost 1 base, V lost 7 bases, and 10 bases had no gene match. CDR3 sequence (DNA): TGTGCCAGCACCCCAACTAGGGACAGGGCGAACACTGAAGCTTTCTTT. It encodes CASTPTRDRANTEAFF.

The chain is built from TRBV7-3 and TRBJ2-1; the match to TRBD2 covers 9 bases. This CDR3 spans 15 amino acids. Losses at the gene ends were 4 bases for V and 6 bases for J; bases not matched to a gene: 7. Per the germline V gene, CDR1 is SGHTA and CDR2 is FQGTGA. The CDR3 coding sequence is TGTGCCAGCAGCTACGTAGCGGGAGAATTCAATGAGCAGTTCTTC. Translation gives CASSYVAGEFNEQFF.

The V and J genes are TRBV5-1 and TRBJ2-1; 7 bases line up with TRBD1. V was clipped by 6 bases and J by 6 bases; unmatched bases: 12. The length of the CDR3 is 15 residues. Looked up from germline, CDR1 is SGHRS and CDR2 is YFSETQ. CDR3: CASKDRERNRNEQFF. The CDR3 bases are TGCGCCAGCAAAGACAGGGAAAGAAACCGCAATGAGCAGTTCTTC.

This CDR3 is CASSVGANVLTF. In DNA, the CDR3 is TGTGCCAGCAGCGTGGGGGCCAACGTCCTGACTTTC. V is TRBV13 and J is TRBJ2-6, with D uncertain. Germline V lookup: CDR1 PRHDT, CDR2 FYEKMQ (reference sequence). This CDR3 spans 12 amino acids. Trimming left V 5 bases short and J 4 bases short, with 3 bases between.

CDR3 coding DNA: TGTGCCAGCAGCTCTAATCTGCTCGGGCCCATTCAGTACTTC. Protein: CASSSNLLGPIQYF. The V and J genes are TRBV7-6 and TRBJ2-4; D is uncertain. With 4 bases removed from V and 9 bases from J, the gap between germline ends came to 16 bases. Germline values: CDR1 SGHVS, CDR2 FNYEAQ. This CDR3 comprises 14 residues.

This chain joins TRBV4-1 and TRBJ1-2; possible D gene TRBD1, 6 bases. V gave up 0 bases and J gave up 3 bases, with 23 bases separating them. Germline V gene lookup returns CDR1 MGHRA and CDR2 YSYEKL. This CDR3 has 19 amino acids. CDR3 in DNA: TGCGCCAGCAGCCAAGAGTCCATCGGTGGGGGGGGCGCTTACTATGGCTACACCTTC. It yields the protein CASSQESIGGGGAYYGYTF.

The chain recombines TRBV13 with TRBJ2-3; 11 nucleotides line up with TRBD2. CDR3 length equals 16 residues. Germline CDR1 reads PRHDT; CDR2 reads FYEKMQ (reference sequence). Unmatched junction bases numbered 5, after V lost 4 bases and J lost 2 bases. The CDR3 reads CASSSGLAGLTDTQYF. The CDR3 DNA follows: TGTGCCAGCAGCTCAGGACTAGCGGGTCTCACAGATACGCAGTATTTT.

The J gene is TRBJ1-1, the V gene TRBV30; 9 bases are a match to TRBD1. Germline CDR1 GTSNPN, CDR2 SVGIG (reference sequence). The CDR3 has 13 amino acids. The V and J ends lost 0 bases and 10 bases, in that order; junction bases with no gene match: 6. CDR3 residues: CAWSVSGQGGAFF. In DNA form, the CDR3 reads TGTGCCTGGAGTGTATCGGGACAGGGTGGAGCTTTCTTT.

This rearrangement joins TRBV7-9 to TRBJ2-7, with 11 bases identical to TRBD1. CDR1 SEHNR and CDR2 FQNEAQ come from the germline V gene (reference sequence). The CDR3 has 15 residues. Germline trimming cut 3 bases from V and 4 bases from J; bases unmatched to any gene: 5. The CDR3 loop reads CASSFLRDRGYEQYF. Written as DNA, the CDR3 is TGTGCCAGCAGCTTTTTAAGGGACAGGGGGTACGAGCAGTACTTC. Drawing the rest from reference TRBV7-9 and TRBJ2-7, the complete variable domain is DTGVSQNPRHKITKRGQNVTFRCDPISEHNRLYWYRQTLGQGPEFLTYFQNEAQLEKSRLLSDRFSAERPKGSFSTLEIQRTEQGDSAMYLCASSFLRDRGYEQYFGPGTRLTVT.

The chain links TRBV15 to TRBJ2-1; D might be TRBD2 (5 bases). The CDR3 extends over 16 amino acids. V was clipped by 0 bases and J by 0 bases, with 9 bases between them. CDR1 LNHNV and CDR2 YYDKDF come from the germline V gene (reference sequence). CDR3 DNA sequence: TGTGCCACCAGCAGAGATTCGGGGAGCTCCTACAATGAGCAGTTCTTC. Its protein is CATSRDSGSSYNEQFF.

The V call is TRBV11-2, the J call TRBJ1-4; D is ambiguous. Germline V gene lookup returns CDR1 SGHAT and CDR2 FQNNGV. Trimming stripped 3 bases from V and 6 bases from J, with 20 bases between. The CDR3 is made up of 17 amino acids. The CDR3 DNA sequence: TGTGCCAGCAGCTTCAACACGGACGGAGGAGGAGATGAAAAACTGTTTTTT. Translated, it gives CASSFNTDGGGDEKLFF.

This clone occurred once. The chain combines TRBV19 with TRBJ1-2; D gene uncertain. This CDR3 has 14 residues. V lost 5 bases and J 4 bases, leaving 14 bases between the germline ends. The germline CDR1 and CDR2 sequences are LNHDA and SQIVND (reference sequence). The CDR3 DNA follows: TGTGCCAGTAGTGCCACTAGATCCCTCTATGGCTACACCTTC. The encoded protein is CASSATRSLYGYTF.

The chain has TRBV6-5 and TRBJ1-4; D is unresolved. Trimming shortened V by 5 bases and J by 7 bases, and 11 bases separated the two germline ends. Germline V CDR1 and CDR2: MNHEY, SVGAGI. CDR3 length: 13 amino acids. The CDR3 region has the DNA TGTGCCAGCAGTATCAGGACTCGTGAAAAACTGTTTTTT. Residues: CASSIRTREKLFF.

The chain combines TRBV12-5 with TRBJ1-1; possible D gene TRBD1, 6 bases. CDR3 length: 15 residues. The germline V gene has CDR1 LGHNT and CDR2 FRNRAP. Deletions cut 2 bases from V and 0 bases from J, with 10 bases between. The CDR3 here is CASGLWGGLNTEAFF. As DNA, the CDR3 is TGTGCTAGTGGTTTGTGGGGGGGCCTGAACACTGAAGCTTTCTTT.

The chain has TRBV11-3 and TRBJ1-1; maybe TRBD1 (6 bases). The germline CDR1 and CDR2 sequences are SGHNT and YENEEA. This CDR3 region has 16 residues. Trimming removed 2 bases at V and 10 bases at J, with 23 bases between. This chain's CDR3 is CASSLPPRTVTKAAFF. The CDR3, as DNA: TGTGCCAGCAGCTTACCCCCTCGGACAGTCACGAAGGCAGCTTTCTTT.

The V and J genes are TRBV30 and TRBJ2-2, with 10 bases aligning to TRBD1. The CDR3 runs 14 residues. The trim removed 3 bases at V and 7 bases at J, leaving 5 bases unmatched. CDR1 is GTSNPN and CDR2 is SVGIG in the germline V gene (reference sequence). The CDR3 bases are TGTGCCTGGAGCGGGGACAGGGGAATCGGGGAGCTGTTTTTT. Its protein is CAWSGDRGIGELFF.

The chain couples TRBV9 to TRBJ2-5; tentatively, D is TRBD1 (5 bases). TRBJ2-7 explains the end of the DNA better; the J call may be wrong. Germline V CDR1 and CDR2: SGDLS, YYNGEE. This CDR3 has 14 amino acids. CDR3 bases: TGTGCCAGCAGCGTAGGACAGTCCGGCTACGAGCAGTACTTC. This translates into CASSVGQSGYEQYF.

CDR3 sequence: CASSLVAQETQYF. In nucleotides, the CDR3 is TGTGCCAGCAGCTTAGTCGCCCAAGAGACCCAGTACTTC. The chain carries TRBV7-2 and TRBJ2-5; no clear D. Germline V gene sequence: CDR1 SGHTA, CDR2 FQGNSA. This CDR3 contains 13 residues. V lost 1 base, J lost 1 base, and 4 bases lay in between.